Sequencing of this T cell receptor (beta chain) was carried out in a study of T cell repertoires in cytomegalovirus infection. Whole-study context: Indications of both CMV infection and matching HLA type were provided by public TCR beta signatures.

This clonotype has at least ten counts. Its specificity is unknown. The CDR3 totals 17 residues. Germline lookup yields CDR1 MDHEN and CDR2 SYDVKM. Trimming stripped 6 bases from V and 0 bases from J, with 21 bases between. Via MiXCR, TCRdb re-called the reads, giving one row per CDR3 protein. The table has roughly 280,000 distinct CDR3 sequences, roughly 21% seen once; the top ten hold roughly a fifth. This chain connects TRBV28 to TRBJ2-7, with a weak D call TRBD2 (6 bases). This clonotype was sampled from a human donor in good health (CMV status not recorded). Some clones in this sample may be carry-over from other donors' samples. Sequencing used cultured PBMCs, obtained from culture after CMV antigen stimulation. CDR3 nucleotides: TGTGCCAGCAGCTCCCCTGGGGGGTCCGACAGCTCCTACGAGCAGTACGTC. Encoded protein: CASSSPGGSDSSYEQYV.